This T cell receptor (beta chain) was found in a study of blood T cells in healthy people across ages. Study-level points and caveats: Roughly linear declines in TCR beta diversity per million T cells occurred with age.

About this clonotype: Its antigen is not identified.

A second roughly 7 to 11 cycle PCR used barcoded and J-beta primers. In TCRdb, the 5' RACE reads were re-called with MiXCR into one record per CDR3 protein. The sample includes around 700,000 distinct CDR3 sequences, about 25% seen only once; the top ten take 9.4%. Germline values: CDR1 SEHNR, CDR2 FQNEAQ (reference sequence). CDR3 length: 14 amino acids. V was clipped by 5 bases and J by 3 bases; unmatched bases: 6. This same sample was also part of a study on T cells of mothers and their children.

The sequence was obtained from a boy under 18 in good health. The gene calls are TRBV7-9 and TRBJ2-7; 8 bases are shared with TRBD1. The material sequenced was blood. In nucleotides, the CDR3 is TGTGCCAGCAGCACGGACAGGGCGGGCTACGAGCAGTACTTC. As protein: CASSTDRAGYEQYF.